This T cell receptor beta chain was captured by sequencing in a study of T cells in Graves' hyperthyroidism and ophthalmopathy. For the study at large: Blood from the periphery was taken at initial diagnosis, before any treatment.

Of note for this clonotype: What it binds is not known. A much larger clone lies one base from this, so it may be a read error.

Study findings and constraints: A 13 V-J signature model discriminated ophthalmopathy versus stable hyperthyroidism.

RNA transcripts gave rise to amplified TCR beta CDR3 regions. HTBI primers drove first-round RT-PCR of the TCR CDR3. Each CDR3 protein gets one entry after TCRdb re-called the multiplex PCR reads with MiXCR. The sample consists of under 350,000 distinct CDR3 sequences, roughly 13% of them appearing once. There are 15 residues in the CDR3. Trimming at V came to 4 bases and at J to 4 bases, leaving 9 bases not matched to a gene. CDR1 is MNHEY and CDR2 is SVGAGI in the germline V gene. Sequenced sample: blood. The rearrangement uses TRBV6-5 and TRBJ2-7, with 8 bases lining up with TRBD2. This clonotype originated in a woman aged 25-40 years with Graves' hyperthyroidism that later progressed to Graves' ophthalmopathy. CDR3 in amino acids: CASSCSAGGVYEQYF. The CDR3 coding sequence is TGTGCCAGCAGTTGCTCTGCGGGAGGAGTGTACGAGCAGTACTTC.